This is a list of T cell receptor beta chains from one sample in a study of blood T cell repertoires in COVID-19. Only in-frame clones appear in the TCRdb table, and some are missing; sequencing was by immunoSEQ multiplex PCR. The table has 200,000 to 250,000 clones, 82% seen once. Sequenced input: peripheral blood. These receptors all come from a woman aged 80 or over with acute or convalescent COVID-19. Both conserved end residues are part of each CDR3. D genes are given only for firm matches. Expanded clones are given a class, and other clones once, few, many or no size at all.

V	J	D	size	DNA	CDR3
TRBV9	TRBJ1-2	TRBD1	NA	TGTGCCAGCAGCCAGGGACAGGGAGATTACTATGGCTACACCTTC	CASSQGQGDYYGYTF
TRBV5-8	TRBJ2-1	NA	NA	TGTGCCAGCAGTCGGGTGAGGAATGAGCAGTTCTTC	CASSRVRNEQFF
TRBV19	TRBJ1-3	TRBD1	NA	TGTGCCAGTAGGAACAGGGACAGCTCTGGAAACACCATATATTTT	CASRNRDSSGNTIYF
TRBV7-3	TRBJ2-3	NA	NA	TGTGCCAGCAGCTTAAACACCGCTAGCACAGATACGCAGTATTTT	CASSLNTASTDTQYF
TRBV6-1	TRBJ1-1	TRBD1	NA	TGTGCCAGCAGTGAAGCCATAGGGGGCGCTGGAACTGAAGCTTTCTTT	CASSEAIGGAGTEAFF
TRBV10-3	TRBJ2-1	NA	NA	TGTGCCATCAGTGGAACAGCGGACAATGAGCAGTTCTTC	CAISGTADNEQFF
TRBV19	TRBJ1-5	TRBD1	NA	TGTGCCAGTAGTGGGACAGGTCGCAATCAGCCCCAGCATTTT	CASSGTGRNQPQHF
TRBV4-1	TRBJ2-3	TRBD2	NA	TGCGCCAGCAGCCAAGAACAAATGGCGGGGGGGCTTCGAACAGATACGCAGTATTTT	CASSQEQMAGGLRTDTQYF
TRBV19	TRBJ2-3	TRBD2	NA	TGTGCCAGTAGTATAGTTAGCGGGGCTAAGTCGGCGCAGTATTTT	CASSIVSGAKSAQYF
TRBV11-2	TRBJ1-5	NA	NA	TGTGCCAGCAGCATGGACAGCCTTAGCAATCAGCCCCAGCATTTT	CASSMDSLSNQPQHF
TRBV7-6	TRBJ2-2	NA	NA	TGTGCCAGCAGCTTAGGTTATGGGGAGCTGTTTTTT	CASSLGYGELFF
TRBV12-3/TRBV12-4	TRBJ1-2	NA	NA	TGTGCCAGCAGTCAGGGGCAGGGGAGAGGCTACACCTTC	CASSQGQGRGYTF
TRBV4-1	TRBJ1-1	NA	NA	TGCGCCAGCAGCCAAGATTTGAGTTTAAATAAAGCTTTCTTT	CASSQDLSLNKAFF
TRBV24-1	TRBJ1-2	NA	NA	TGTGCCACCAGTGATACACGTGGCTGGGCAGGAGGCTATGGCTACACCTTC	CATSDTRGWAGGYGYTF
TRBV5-4	TRBJ1-1	TRBD1	few	TGTGCCAGCAGCTTACAGGGGTCCACTGAAGCTTTCTTT	CASSLQGSTEAFF
TRBV2	TRBJ2-5	TRBD1	NA	TGTGCCAGCAGTGGGACAGGTGGGGAGACCCAGTACTTC	CASSGTGGETQYF
TRBV5-5	TRBJ2-7	NA	NA	TGTGCCAGCAGCTTGGGCGCGGGGGCGACTACCTACGAGCAGTACTTC	CASSLGAGATTYEQYF